This T cell receptor (beta chain) was retrieved from a study of cytomegalovirus exposure and HLA in healthy donors. Looking at the study overall: In a previous analysis, 120 million or so unique TCR beta sequences were found from 150 million to 200 million T cells. Whole-study findings and limits: In a later analysis, a missense DCLRE1C variant was linked to TCR beta V- and J-gene trimming. The authors later found most CMV-associated TCR beta chains appeared HLA-restricted. As was reported, the classifier diagnosed cytomegalovirus status with high specificity and sensitivity.

A word on this clone: What it binds is unknown.

Primers for the PCR totalled 60 Vbeta and 13 Jbeta. The assay was immunoSEQ multiplex PCR, and TCRdb's table has in-frame clones only and misses some. Here the sample spans under 200,000 clones, roughly 82% being singletons. This CDR3 region has 15 residues. V trimming: 6 bases; J trimming: 4 bases; junction bases outside the gene matches: 7. Germline V gene sequence: CDR1 SNHLY, CDR2 FYNNEI. The TCR was taken from a man aged 50-60 years in good health and CMV-seropositive. V and J are TRBV2 and TRBJ2-1; 9 nucleotides agree with TRBD1. Sequences were obtained from PBMCs. The CDR3, as DNA: TGTGCCAGCAGCGCCGGGACAGGGCGTTACAATGAGCAGTTCTTC. This sequence encodes CASSAGTGRYNEQFF.